What follows are 14 T cell receptor beta chains derived from one specimen sequenced in a study of blood T cell repertoires in COVID-19 (dated by TCRdb to about 2020). Receptor libraries were prepared by the immunoSEQ multiplex PCR assay. As stored in TCRdb, this immuneACCESS dataset retains in-frame rearrangements with V and J assigned. A fraction of the clones does not appear; measured against another copy, unresolved V genes explain less than half of the discrepancy, and the remainder lacks a known reason. Counted in this sample were roughly 500,000 clones; approximately 90% of them appeared once. The leading ten clones occupy approximately 1.8% of the sample. Sequencing used PBMCs or T cells enriched from blood (not recorded which). The receptors stem from a middle-aged woman who had recovered from COVID-19.

The chain uses TRBV9 and TRBJ2-7; 14 positions agree with TRBD2. Germline V gene sequence: CDR1 SGDLS, CDR2 YYNGEE. V was pared by 4 bases and J by 3 bases, with 9 bases of the junction left unmatched. This CDR3 is 17 amino acids long. CDR3 in DNA: TGTGCCAGCAGCCTGGGACTAGCGGGAGCATTTAGCTACGAGCAGTACTTC. It translates to CASSLGLAGAFSYEQYF.

V is TRBV3-1 (or the pseudogene TRBV3-2) and J is TRBJ2-7; 13 nucleotides align to TRBD2. The germline gives CDR1 LGHDT, CDR2 YNNKEL (reference sequence). This CDR3 is 19 amino acids long. Trimming cost V 4 bases and J 2 bases; bases outside gene matches: 14. The CDR3 DNA is TGTGCCAGCAGCCCGGAGATAACTAGCGGGAGGGCCTTCACCTACGAGCAGTACTTC. Amino acid sequence: CASSPEITSGRAFTYEQYF.

The chain uses TRBV29-1 and TRBJ2-3, with TRBD1 as a possible D gene (6 bases). Trimming took 3 bases from V and 5 from J, leaving 18 bases between them. Per germline, CDR1 SQVTM and CDR2 ANQGSEA. There are 15 residues in the CDR3. The CDR3 is CSVEVSGAFGDTQYF. The DNA for the CDR3 is TGCAGCGTTGAGGTATCAGGGGCTTTCGGAGATACGCAGTATTTT.

In its sample, this clone was seen once. This sequence joins TRBV7-2 and TRBJ2-7, with 10 bases aligning to TRBD2. This CDR3 has 15 residues. Germline V gene data show CDR1 as SGHTA and CDR2 as FQGNSA. J gave up 0 bases and V 4 bases, and 3 bases lay outside the gene matches. CDR3 bases: TGTGCCAGCAGCTCTAGCGGGAGTCCCTCCTACGAGCAGTACTTC. Translation: CASSSSGSPSYEQYF.

The chain joins TRBV6-5 to TRBJ1-2; TRBD1 agrees at 7 bases. The CDR3 is 15 amino acids. Germline CDR1 MNHEY, CDR2 SVGAGI. V lost 2 bases and J lost 8; bases outside the gene matches: 11. The CDR3 DNA sequence: TGTGCCAGCAGTTACAACGGGGACAGATCGGGGGGCTACACCTTC. Translating gives CASSYNGDRSGGYTF.

This chain connects TRBV5-4 to TRBJ2-7; TRBD1 aligns across 7 bases. The germline V gene encodes CDR1 SGHNT and CDR2 YYREEE (reference sequence). The CDR3 sequence is 14 residues long. With 0 bases clipped from V and 5 bases from J, the junction kept 5 bases outside the gene matches. The CDR3 DNA follows: TGTGCCAGCAGCTTGGAAGGGGGCGTCCACGAGCAGTACTTC. Encoded protein: CASSLEGGVHEQYF. The variable domain in full, with the rest retrieved from reference TRBV5-4 and TRBJ2-7, is ETGVTQSPTHLIKTRGQQVTLRCSSQSGHNTVSWYQQALGQGPQFIFQYYREEENGRGNFPPRFSGLQFPNYSSELNVNALELDDSALYLCASSLEGGVHEQYFGPGTRLTVT.

In its sample, this clone was seen a few times. The chain uses TRBV6-6 and TRBJ2-3; TRBD1 matches at 11 bases. V trimming: 5 bases; J trimming: 3 bases; junction bases outside the gene matches: 10. Germline V CDR1 and CDR2: MNHNY, SVGAGI (reference sequence). The CDR3 extends over 17 amino acids. The CDR3 bases are TGTGCCAGCAGTCGAACCCGGACAGGGGGCTTGACAGATACGCAGTATTTT. Protein: CASSRTRTGGLTDTQYF.

V gene TRBV10-3 combines with J gene TRBJ2-1; 8 bases align to TRBD2. Germline V gene sequence: CDR1 ENHRY, CDR2 SYGVKD. The CDR3 covers 15 residues. The trim removed 4 bases at V and 0 bases at J, leaving 2 bases unmatched. The CDR3 DNA reads as TGTGCCATCAGTGGAAGCGGGAGCTCCTACAATGAGCAGTTCTTC. Its translation: CAISGSGSSYNEQFF.

This chain joins TRBV7-6 and TRBJ1-2; possible D gene TRBD1, 6 bases. The V end was cut by 4 bases, the J end by 0 bases, with 12 bases between. The germline V gene has CDR1 SGHVS and CDR2 FNYEAQ. This CDR3 contains 15 residues. The CDR3 nucleotides read TGTGCCAGCAGCTCCTCGACAGGAACTAACTATGGCTACACCTTC. Translation gives CASSSSTGTNYGYTF.

For this clone: An end of the junction does not agree with germline; a read error may underlie this. V usage is TRBV15 and J usage is TRBJ2-7; possible D gene TRBD1, 6 bases. This CDR3 is 12 amino acids long. Germline-derived CDR1 and CDR2 are LNHNV and YYDKDF (reference sequence). Written as DNA, the CDR3 is TGTGCCACCAGCAGAGGTCCGGACAGCAAGGACTTC. Translated, it gives CATSRGPDSKDF.

The chain recombines TRBV7-3 with TRBJ2-1, with 9 bases that match TRBD2. The germline V gene has CDR1 SGHTA and CDR2 FQGTGA. V shed 1 base, J shed 0 bases, and the junction held 22 bases outside the gene matches. CDR3 length: 23 amino acids. As DNA, the CDR3 is TGTGCCAGCAGCTTAATATTGGTCTTGGCGGGAGGGCCGATTATGACCTCCTACAATGAGCAGTTCTTC. Translation: CASSLILVLAGGPIMTSYNEQFF.

The chain has TRBV11-3 and TRBJ1-4; TRBD1 agrees at 8 bases. Germline CDR1 reads SGHNT; CDR2 reads YENEEA. The CDR3 is 19 amino acids. Unmatched junction bases numbered 14, after V lost 4 bases and J lost 1 base. The CDR3 sequence is CASSWGLGQGAGTNEKLFF. CDR3 in DNA: TGTGCCAGCAGCTGGGGACTTGGACAGGGCGCGGGAACTAATGAAAAACTGTTTTTT.

This rearrangement joins TRBV5-1 to TRBJ1-1; TRBD1 matches 8 bases. The CDR3 is made up of 15 amino acids. V was pared by 4 bases and J by 0 bases, with 5 bases of the junction left unmatched. Looked up from germline, CDR1 is SGHRS and CDR2 is YFSETQ. The CDR3 is CASSHPDRVNTEAFF. DNA of the CDR3: TGCGCCAGCAGCCACCCGGACAGGGTGAACACTGAAGCTTTCTTT.

This clone was detected only a few times. This chain connects TRBV7-2 to TRBJ1-6; D is perhaps TRBD1 (5 bases). The CDR3 is made up of 16 amino acids. Trimming removed 2 bases at V and 10 bases at J, with 18 bases between. The V gene's germline CDR1 is SGHTA and CDR2 FQGNSA. In DNA form, the CDR3 reads TGTGCCAGCAGCTTACGTCCACAGCTTAGGGGATCACCCCTCCACTTT. Amino acid sequence: CASSLRPQLRGSPLHF. Combining the CDR3 with reference TRBV7-2 and TRBJ1-6 gives the whole variable domain GAGVSQSPSNKVTEKGKDVELRCDPISGHTALYWYRQSLGQGLEFLIYFQGNSAPDKSGLPSDRFSAERTGGSVSTLTIQRTQQEDSAVYLCASSLRPQLRGSPLHFGNGTRLTVT.